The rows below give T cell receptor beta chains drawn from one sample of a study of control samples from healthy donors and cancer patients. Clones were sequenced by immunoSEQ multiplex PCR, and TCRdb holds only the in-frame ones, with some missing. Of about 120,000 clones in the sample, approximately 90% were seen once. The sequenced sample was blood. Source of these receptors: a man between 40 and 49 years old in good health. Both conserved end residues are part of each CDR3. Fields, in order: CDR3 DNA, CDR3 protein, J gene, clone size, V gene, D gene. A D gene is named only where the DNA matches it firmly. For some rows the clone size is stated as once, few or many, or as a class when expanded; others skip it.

TGTGCCAGCGAGCTAGCGGGGCACACAGATACGCAGTATTTT,CASELAGHTDTQYF,TRBJ2-3,NA,TRBV7-9,TRBD2
TGTGCCAGCTCACGAAACACCCTCCCTGATGGCTACACCTTC,CASSRNTLPDGYTF,TRBJ1-2,NA,TRBV18,NA
TGTGCCAGCAGCTTGGGGTCAGTCGGGTCAAAGTACTTC,CASSLGSVGSKYF,TRBJ2-5,NA,TRBV5-5,NA
TGCGCCAGCAGTGTCCAAAACACTGAAGCTTTCTTT,CASSVQNTEAFF,TRBJ1-1,once,TRBV10-2,NA
TGTGCCAGCAGTCTCGAATATCGGCCCCAGCATTTT,CASSLEYRPQHF,TRBJ1-5,NA,TRBV2,NA
TGTGCCAGCAGTTACAGGGGGGGAACGTACCAAGAGACCCAGTACTTC,CASSYRGGTYQETQYF,TRBJ2-5,NA,TRBV6-6,NA
TGTGCCACCTCGGTGGGCGACATTCAGTACTTC,CATSVGDIQYF,TRBJ2-4,NA,TRBV6-5,NA
TGTGCCAGCAGTTCCATTCCGCAGGGGGTCGTGACTGAAGCTTTCTTT,CASSSIPQGVVTEAFF,TRBJ1-1,NA,TRBV6-2/TRBV6-3,TRBD1
TGTGCCAGCTGGGACAGGGGGCGGGCGAACACCGGGGAGCTGTTTTTT,CASWDRGRANTGELFF,TRBJ2-2,NA,TRBV6-4,TRBD1
TGTGCCAGCAGCCTATGGAGCCTTACGAACACCGGGGAGCTGTTTTTT,CASSLWSLTNTGELFF,TRBJ2-2,once,TRBV3-1/TRBV3-2,NA
TGTGCCAGCAGCTCAAAATTAGGACAGGAGGTCGGGGAGCTGTTTTTT,CASSSKLGQEVGELFF,TRBJ2-2,once,TRBV5-4,TRBD1
TGTGCCAGCAGTAGGGACAACCTGAACACTGAAGCTTTCTTT,CASSRDNLNTEAFF,TRBJ1-1,NA,TRBV27,NA
TGTGCCAGCTCCATTTGGGGTTTTGAAGCTTTCTTT,CASSIWGFEAFF,TRBJ1-1,once,TRBV2,NA
TGTGCCAGCAGCGAGGAGTTCCAAGAGACCCAGTACTTC,CASSEEFQETQYF,TRBJ2-5,NA,TRBV5-4,NA
TGCGCCAGCAGCTCTAGGACTCAGAATTCACCCCTCCACTTT,CASSSRTQNSPLHF,TRBJ1-6,NA,TRBV5-1,NA
TGTGCCAGCAGTCCCGTCGGTGGCTACACCTTC,CASSPVGGYTF,TRBJ1-2,NA,TRBV6-6,NA
TGTGCCAGCAGTGTACTCGGGGGGACTAGCGCAGATACGCAGTATTTT,CASSVLGGTSADTQYF,TRBJ2-3,NA,TRBV6-1,TRBD2
TGCGCTAGCAGCTCCCAGGGAATAGCGCTAGCTGGGGCCAACGTCCTGACTTTC,CASSSQGIALAGANVLTF,TRBJ2-6,once,TRBV5-1,NA
TGTGCCACCAGCAGAGGGCCGTCCTGGGACGGGGGTTCCTACGAGCAGTACTTC,CATSRGPSWDGGSYEQYF,TRBJ2-7,NA,TRBV15,NA
TGTGCCAGCAGCCCGGGACTAGCGGGGGGGCTTACCGGGGAGCTGTTTTTT,CASSPGLAGGLTGELFF,TRBJ2-2,NA,TRBV11-2,TRBD2
TGTGCCAGCAGCTCCTCTAACTATGGCTACACCTTC,CASSSSNYGYTF,TRBJ1-2,NA,TRBV12-3/TRBV12-4,NA
TGTGCCAGCAGCGTAGCAGGAGCGGGGGGGCCTTTGCAGTTCTTC,CASSVAGAGGPLQFF,TRBJ2-1,NA,TRBV9,TRBD2
TGCGCCAGCAGTGAGAATTGGTACACTGAAGCTTTCTTT,CASSENWYTEAFF,TRBJ1-1,NA,TRBV5-1,NA
TGTGCCAGCAGCTTAGCGTACCGACAAATAAATGAGCAGTTCTTC,CASSLAYRQINEQFF,TRBJ2-1,NA,TRBV11-1,NA
TGCGCCAGCAGCTTGGAGGTCAGAGAGACCCAGTACTTC,CASSLEVRETQYF,TRBJ2-5,NA,TRBV5-1,NA
TGTGCCAGCAGCTTAGAAGTTCGTAGCGAGCAGTACTTC,CASSLEVRSEQYF,TRBJ2-7,NA,TRBV7-8,NA
TGTGCCAGCAGTCCTGACCCTCCCCTATTGCAGTTCTTC,CASSPDPPLLQFF,TRBJ2-1,NA,TRBV25-1,NA
TGTGCCAGCACCGACACCCCCCGCAGGGACAATGAGCAGTTCTTC,CASTDTPRRDNEQFF,TRBJ2-1,NA,TRBV6-5,NA
TGTGCCAGCAGGAACACAGATACGCAGTATTTT,CASRNTDTQYF,TRBJ2-3,NA,TRBV6-5,NA